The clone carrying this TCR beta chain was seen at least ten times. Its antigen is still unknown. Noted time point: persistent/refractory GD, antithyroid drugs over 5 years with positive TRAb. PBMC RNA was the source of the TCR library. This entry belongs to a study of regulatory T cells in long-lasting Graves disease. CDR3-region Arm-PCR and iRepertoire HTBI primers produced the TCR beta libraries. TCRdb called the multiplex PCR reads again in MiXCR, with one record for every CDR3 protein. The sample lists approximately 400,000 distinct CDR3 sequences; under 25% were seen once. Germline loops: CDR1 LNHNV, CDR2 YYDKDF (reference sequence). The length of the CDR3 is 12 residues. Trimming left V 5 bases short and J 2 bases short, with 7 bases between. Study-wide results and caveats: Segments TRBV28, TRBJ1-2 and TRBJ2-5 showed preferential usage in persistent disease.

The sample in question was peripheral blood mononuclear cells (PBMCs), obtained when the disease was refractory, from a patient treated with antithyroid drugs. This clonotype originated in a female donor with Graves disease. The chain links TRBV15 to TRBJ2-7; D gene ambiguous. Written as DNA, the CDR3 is TGTGCCACCAGCGGGAACACCTACGAGCAGTACTTC. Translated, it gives CATSGNTYEQYF.